This TCR beta chain was observed in a study of blood T cell repertoires in COVID-19. Overall study context: Acute and convalescent COVID-19 samples came from the United States, Italy and Spain. PBMCs, B-cell-depleted T cells, or T cells were the source of the cDNA or gDNA that made up the material.

Per the original methods: Estimation of nucleated cell counts was performed using reference gene primer amplification. Clones were read by immunoSEQ multiplex PCR, and TCRdb kept only the in-frame ones, dropping some. V and J calls and clone size are copied from that table; D and trimming were computed from the DNA. The sample includes 250,000 to 300,000 clones, around 90% of them seen just once. This CDR3 contains 14 residues. The germline V gene encodes CDR1 MNHNY and CDR2 SVGAGI (reference sequence). J gave up 1 base and V 8 bases, and 6 bases lay outside the gene matches. This receptor was taken from a woman aged 25-40 years with acute or convalescent COVID-19. V is TRBV6-6 and J is TRBJ2-7; 9 bases match TRBD1. The sample consisted of peripheral blood. CDR3 coding DNA: TGTGCCAGCGGTCAAGGACAGGGGTCCTACGAGCAGTACTTC. Encoded protein: CASGQGQGSYEQYF.